The 20 T cell receptor beta chains reported below all come from one sample, sequenced in a study of T cell responses to AZD1222 COVID-19 vaccine. Sequenced by immunoSEQ multiplex PCR; TCRdb stores in-frame clones only, minus some. This table has about 130,000 clones, 75% to 95% appearing once. Sequencing was performed on peripheral blood, taken on day 0 of AZD1222 vaccination. These receptors were taken from an adult in good health.

The rearrangement joins TRBV21-1 to TRBJ2-7; the DNA was not compared with TRBD2, the D call given in the table. TRBV21-1 is a pseudogene. This CDR3 is built from 18 residues. In nucleotides, the CDR3 is TGTGCCAGCAGCAGGGGTAGCGGGGTACGACCCCCCTCCTACGAGCAGTACTTC. It translates to CASSRGSGVRPPSYEQYF.

This sequence joins TRBV9 and TRBJ1-1; maybe TRBD1 (5 bases). V was clipped by 5 bases and J by 1 base, with 15 bases between them. The germline V gene has CDR1 SGDLS and CDR2 YYNGEE. CDR3 size: 15 residues. CDR3 protein: CASSPSTGSNTEAFF. DNA of the CDR3: TGTGCCAGCAGTCCCTCAACAGGATCGAACACTGAAGCTTTCTTT. Full variable domain (missing parts from reference TRBV9 and TRBJ1-1): DSGVTQTPKHLITATGQRVTLRCSPRSGDLSVYWYQQSLDQGLQFLIQYYNGEERAKGNILERFSAQQFPDLHSELNLSSLELGDSALYFCASSPSTGSNTEAFFGQGTRLTVV.

This clone came up a few times. The rearrangement links TRBV5-1 to TRBJ2-7; 15 positions agree with TRBD2. V shed 4 bases, J shed 1 base, and the junction held 3 bases outside the gene matches. Germline V CDR1 and CDR2: SGHRS, YFSETQ. The CDR3 totals 16 residues. CDR3 protein: CASSPGLAGGSYEQYF. CDR3 sequence (DNA): TGCGCCAGCAGCCCAGGACTAGCGGGGGGGTCCTACGAGCAGTACTTC.

The rearrangement joins TRBV7-6 to TRBJ2-5, with TRBD2 identical over 7 bases. Trimming took 5 bases from V and 0 from J; bases not matched to a gene: 6. The germline gives CDR1 SGHVS, CDR2 FNYEAQ. This CDR3 comprises 15 residues. CDR3 DNA: TGTGCCAGCAGCCCAACCGGGACTAACCAAGAGACCCAGTACTTC. This translates into CASSPTGTNQETQYF.

In its sample, this clone was seen once. V usage is TRBV7-9 and J usage is TRBJ1-1; D call uncertain. Germline V gene sequence: CDR1 SEHNR, CDR2 FQNEAQ (reference sequence). The CDR3 has 13 amino acids. Deletions cut 1 base from V and 6 bases from J, with 9 bases between. The CDR3 reads CASSLGAQSEAFF. CDR3 bases: TGTGCCAGCAGCTTAGGAGCCCAGTCTGAAGCTTTCTTT. The full variable domain, rest sourced from reference TRBV7-9 and TRBJ1-1, is DTGVSQNPRHKITKRGQNVTFRCDPISEHNRLYWYRQTLGQGPEFLTYFQNEAQLEKSRLLSDRFSAERPKGSFSTLEIQRTEQGDSAMYLCASSLGAQSEAFFGQGTRLTVV.

V gene TRBV6-2 or TRBV6-3 combines with J gene TRBJ1-1; D remains ambiguous. Germline V gene data show CDR1 as MNHEY and CDR2 as SVGEGT. Trimming stripped 5 bases from V and 0 bases from J, with 10 bases between. There are 14 residues in the CDR3. The CDR3 protein is CASSPQQLNTEAFF. The CDR3 DNA follows: TGTGCCAGCAGTCCCCAACAGCTGAACACTGAAGCTTTCTTT.

The rearrangement uses TRBV25-1 and TRBJ1-6; D remains ambiguous. The CDR3 is 11 residues long. V lost 8 bases and J 9 bases, leaving 8 bases between the germline ends. Germline values: CDR1 MGHDK, CDR2 SYGVNS. CDR3 sequence: CASPYLSPLHF. The CDR3 DNA sequence: TGTGCCAGCCCATACCTTTCACCCCTCCACTTT.

The V gene is TRBV6-5, the J gene TRBJ1-2; D is ambiguous. Trimming removed 4 bases from V and 5 bases from J, with 17 bases in between. The CDR3 has 15 amino acids. Germline lookup yields CDR1 MNHEY and CDR2 SVGAGI. The CDR3 loop is CASSSPKGNLYGYTF. CDR3 nucleotides: TGTGCCAGCAGTTCCCCCAAAGGGAATCTTTATGGCTACACCTTC.

The CDR3 DNA reads as TGTGCCAGCAGCCCACCCCACAGTTCCTACGAGCAGTACTTC. Protein: CASSPPHSSYEQYF. The chain uses TRBV9 and TRBJ2-7; D is unclear. V was clipped by 4 bases and J by 1 base, with 12 bases between them. Germline V CDR1 and CDR2: SGDLS, YYNGEE. The CDR3 length is 14 residues.

This clone was picked up a small number of times. V is TRBV5-6 and J is TRBJ2-5; D is undetermined. This CDR3 is 13 amino acids long. The V gene's germline CDR1 is SGHDT and CDR2 YYEEEE. Trimming took 7 bases from V and 5 from J, leaving 15 bases between them. The CDR3 nucleotides are TGTGCCAGCGGCCAGACCCAGAGGGAGACCCAGTACTTC. Its protein product is CASGQTQRETQYF.

The chain employs TRBV18 and TRBJ1-1, with D unclear. The CDR3 loop spans 14 amino acids. The germline V gene encodes CDR1 KGHSH and CDR2 LQKENI. Deletions cut 1 base from V and 1 base from J, with 7 bases between. The chain's CDR3 is CASSPRPANTEAFF. In DNA form, the CDR3 reads TGTGCCAGCTCACCACGGCCAGCGAACACTGAAGCTTTCTTT.

The chain employs TRBV7-2 and TRBJ1-4; unclear D gene. This CDR3 contains 16 residues. Germline CDR1 is SGHTA and CDR2 is FQGNSA. V was clipped by 3 bases and J by 8 bases, with 19 bases between them. CDR3 DNA sequence: TGTGCCAGCAGCTTCTACTTCGGGTCAGCGGGGGAAAAACTGTTTTTT. It yields the protein CASSFYFGSAGEKLFF.

The rearrangement uses TRBV11-2 and TRBJ2-7; 8 nucleotides agree with TRBD2. The CDR3 consists of 15 residues. CDR1 is SGHAT and CDR2 is FQNNGV in the germline V gene. V gave up 0 bases and J gave up 3 bases; unmatched junction bases: 4. The CDR3 loop is CASSLDPAGVYEQYF. The DNA for the CDR3 is TGTGCCAGCAGCTTAGATCCAGCGGGAGTCTACGAGCAGTACTTC.

The chain joins TRBV12-3 or TRBV12-4 to TRBJ1-2, with D perhaps TRBD1 (6 bases). This CDR3 contains 13 residues. The ends were cut back, 8 bases at V and 5 bases at J, with 15 bases in the middle. CDR3 bases: TGTGCCAGCGCGACAGGCCCTTTTTATGGCTACACCTTC. This translates into CASATGPFYGYTF.

The genes are TRBV5-1 and TRBJ2-1, with TRBD1 matching over 9 bases. Germline V gene sequence: CDR1 SGHRS, CDR2 YFSETQ. This CDR3 comprises 18 residues. The J segment lost 0 bases and the V segment lost 4 bases, leaving 11 bases of the junction unmatched. The DNA for the CDR3 is TGCGCCAGCAGCGAACGGACAGGGGAGGATAGCTCCTACAATGAGCAGTTCTTC. Translated, it gives CASSERTGEDSSYNEQFF.

The chain carries TRBV27 and TRBJ1-4; no firm D call. Trimming cost V 6 bases and J 0 bases, with 8 bases left between them. CDR1 and CDR2 (germline): MNHEY, SMNVEV (reference sequence). CDR3 length: 14 amino acids. The CDR3 sequence is CASRHTATNEKLFF. The CDR3 nucleotides read TGTGCCAGCAGACACACTGCAACTAATGAAAAACTGTTTTTT.

The gene calls are TRBV20-1 and TRBJ1-4; 7 nucleotides line up with TRBD1. Losses at the gene ends were 3 bases for V and 8 bases for J; bases not matched to a gene: 12. The CDR3 has 15 residues. Germline CDR1 is DFQATT and CDR2 is SNEGSKA (reference sequence). The CDR3 here is CSASKGLGQREKLFF. The CDR3 DNA is TGCAGTGCTAGTAAGGGTTTGGGACAGAGGGAAAAACTGTTTTTT.

V usage is TRBV28 and J usage is TRBJ2-1; TRBD1 is a possible D gene (6 bases). Germline CDR1 MDHEN, CDR2 SYDVKM. The ends were cut back, 7 bases at V and 4 bases at J, with 20 bases in the middle. The CDR3 sequence is 16 residues long. This chain's CDR3 is CASTPAWTVDYNEQFF. CDR3 coding DNA: TGTGCCAGCACCCCCGCGTGGACAGTAGATTACAATGAGCAGTTCTTC.

The chain is built from TRBV5-1 and TRBJ1-1; 9 bases map to TRBD1. Unmatched junction bases numbered 18, after V lost 7 bases and J lost 5 bases. Germline V gene lookup returns CDR1 SGHRS and CDR2 YFSETQ. The CDR3 has 17 residues. Written as DNA, the CDR3 is TGCGCCAGCGCCTCGCTACAGGGGGCCATGTCCGGGACTGAAGCTTTCTTT. Its protein is CASASLQGAMSGTEAFF.

This rearrangement joins TRBV7-3 to TRBJ2-3; 8 positions match TRBD1. Trimming removed 4 bases from V and 9 bases from J; junction bases left unmatched: 15. CDR1 is SGHTA and CDR2 is FQGTGA in the germline V gene. The CDR3 is 16 amino acids. Here the CDR3 DNA reads TGTGCCAGCAGCTACGAAGCCGGACAGGGCCGCTCCACGCAGTATTTT. This gives the protein CASSYEAGQGRSTQYF.